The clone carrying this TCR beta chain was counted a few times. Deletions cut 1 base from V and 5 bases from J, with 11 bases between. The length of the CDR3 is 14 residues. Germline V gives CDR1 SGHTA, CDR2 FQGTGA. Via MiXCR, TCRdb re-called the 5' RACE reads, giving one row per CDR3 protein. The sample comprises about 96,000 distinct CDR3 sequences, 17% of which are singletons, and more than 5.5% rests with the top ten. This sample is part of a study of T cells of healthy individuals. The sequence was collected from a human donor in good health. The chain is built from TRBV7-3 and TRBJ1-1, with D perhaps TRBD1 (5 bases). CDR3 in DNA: TGTGCCAGCAGCTTAATCCCGGGGGGGACTGAAGCTTTCTTT. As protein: CASSLIPGGTEAFF.